Listed below are T cell receptor beta chains from one sample, sequenced in a study of T cell responses to AZD1222 COVID-19 vaccine. The repertoire was sequenced with immunoSEQ multiplex PCR; TCRdb's copy has only in-frame clones and lacks some. Of 110,000 or so clones in the sample, about 87% were seen once. The sequencing used peripheral blood, collected 28 days after the second AZD1222 dose. Receptors originate from an adult who received the AZD1222 COVID-19 vaccine. Both conserved end residues are part of each CDR3. Fields, in order: clone size, V gene, D gene, J gene, CDR3 DNA, CDR3 protein. The D gene is left open where the match is weak. Size tells how often a clone was seen (once, few, many) or the class of an expanded clone, and some rows leave it out.

clone_size: .
v_call: TRBV3-1/TRBV3-2
d_call: .
j_call: TRBJ1-1
cdr3_nt: TGTGCCAGCAGCCAAGAAGGGTGGGGCACTGAAGCTTTCTTT
cdr3_aa: CASSQEGWGTEAFF

clone_size: .
v_call: TRBV7-3
d_call: TRBD1
j_call: TRBJ1-2
cdr3_nt: TGTGCCAGCAGCCCATCACCGGGACAGTCCTATGGCTACACCTTC
cdr3_aa: CASSPSPGQSYGYTF

clone_size: .
v_call: TRBV2
d_call: .
j_call: TRBJ1-5
cdr3_nt: TGTGCCAGCAGTGTCGCAGGGATGAGCAATCAGCCCCAGCATTTT
cdr3_aa: CASSVAGMSNQPQHF

clone_size: .
v_call: TRBV18
d_call: TRBD1
j_call: TRBJ1-5
cdr3_nt: TGTGCCAGCTCACCAAGGGACAGTAATCAGCCCCAGCATTTT
cdr3_aa: CASSPRDSNQPQHF

clone_size: .
v_call: TRBV18
d_call: TRBD2
j_call: TRBJ2-1
cdr3_nt: TGTGCCAGCTCACCACCCTGGCGGGGGGAATACAATGAGCAGTTCTTC
cdr3_aa: CASSPPWRGEYNEQFF

clone_size: .
v_call: TRBV18
d_call: .
j_call: TRBJ2-5
cdr3_nt: TGTGCCAGCTCACCGAGGGGAGAGACCCAGTACTTC
cdr3_aa: CASSPRGETQYF

clone_size: .
v_call: TRBV10-3
d_call: .
j_call: TRBJ1-5
cdr3_nt: TGTGCCATCAGCGAATTAAAGGCCGATAAGGGACCCCAGCATTTT
cdr3_aa: CAISELKADKGPQHF

clone_size: .
v_call: TRBV6-5
d_call: TRBD1
j_call: TRBJ1-3
cdr3_nt: TGTGCCAGCAGTTACTTTGGGACAGCTGGAAACACCATATATTTT
cdr3_aa: CASSYFGTAGNTIYF

clone_size: .
v_call: TRBV3-1/TRBV3-2
d_call: .
j_call: TRBJ1-1
cdr3_nt: TGTGCCAGCAGCCAAAACCTGAACACTGAAGCTTTCTTT
cdr3_aa: CASSQNLNTEAFF

clone_size: .
v_call: TRBV27
d_call: .
j_call: TRBJ1-6
cdr3_nt: TGTGCCAGCAGTCCCCGTAGGGATAATTCACCCCTCCACTTT
cdr3_aa: CASSPRRDNSPLHF

clone_size: .
v_call: TRBV7-9
d_call: .
j_call: TRBJ2-2
cdr3_nt: TGTGCCAGCAGCGATCAGGGTTTCGGGGAGCTGTTTTTT
cdr3_aa: CASSDQGFGELFF

clone_size: .
v_call: TRBV28
d_call: .
j_call: TRBJ1-5
cdr3_nt: TGTGCCAGCAGTTTGAGGGCGGGCAATCAGCCCCAGCATTTT
cdr3_aa: CASSLRAGNQPQHF

clone_size: .
v_call: TRBV9
d_call: .
j_call: TRBJ2-1
cdr3_nt: TGTGCCAGCAGCGTAGCAACGGCCAACAATGAGCAGTTCTTC
cdr3_aa: CASSVATANNEQFF

clone_size: .
v_call: TRBV4-1
d_call: .
j_call: TRBJ2-2
cdr3_nt: TGCGCCAGCAGCCAAGAAAACGGATACACCGGGGAGCTGTTTTTT
cdr3_aa: CASSQENGYTGELFF

clone_size: .
v_call: TRBV27
d_call: .
j_call: TRBJ1-2
cdr3_nt: TGTGCCAGCAGTTTAACGGGTCCGAGCGATGGCTACACCTTC
cdr3_aa: CASSLTGPSDGYTF

clone_size: once
v_call: TRBV15
d_call: .
j_call: TRBJ1-2
cdr3_nt: TGTGCCACCAGACGGCAGGGCGAAGCGGATGGCTACACCTTC
cdr3_aa: CATRRQGEADGYTF

clone_size: .
v_call: TRBV24-1
d_call: .
j_call: TRBJ2-3
cdr3_nt: TGTGCCACCAGTGATGCGACAGGAAGCACAGATACGCAGTATTTT
cdr3_aa: CATSDATGSTDTQYF

clone_size: .
v_call: TRBV21-1
d_call: .
j_call: TRBJ1-2
cdr3_nt: TGTGCCAGCGATCGATACAGACGCTTTGGGGGCTACACCTTC
cdr3_aa: CASDRYRRFGGYTF

clone_size: once
v_call: TRBV27
d_call: .
j_call: TRBJ1-5
cdr3_nt: TGTGCCAGCAGTCCAGGACAGAGATACAATCAGCCCCAGCATTTT
cdr3_aa: CASSPGQRYNQPQHF

clone_size: .
v_call: TRBV6-1
d_call: TRBD1
j_call: TRBJ2-6
cdr3_nt: TGTGCCAGCAGTGGAAGACAGGGGCCCAACTCTGGGGCCAACGTCCTGACTTTC
cdr3_aa: CASSGRQGPNSGANVLTF

clone_size: .
v_call: TRBV6-2/TRBV6-3
d_call: .
j_call: TRBJ2-5
cdr3_nt: TGTGCCAGCAGTTACTGGGGGGAAGAGACCCAGTACTTC
cdr3_aa: CASSYWGEETQYF

clone_size: .
v_call: TRBV6-2/TRBV6-3
d_call: TRBD1
j_call: TRBJ1-1
cdr3_nt: TGTGCCAGCAGTTACACAGGGGGGATTGAAGCTTTCTTT
cdr3_aa: CASSYTGGIEAFF

clone_size: .
v_call: TRBV7-2
d_call: .
j_call: TRBJ1-2
cdr3_nt: TGTGCCAGCAGGCGAGGACGGGATAATAACTATGGCTACACCTTC
cdr3_aa: CASRRGRDNNYGYTF

clone_size: .
v_call: TRBV4-3
d_call: .
j_call: TRBJ1-1
cdr3_nt: TGCGCCAGGCTCCGGTATGAAGCTTTCTTT
cdr3_aa: CARLRYEAFF

clone_size: .
v_call: TRBV5-1
d_call: .
j_call: TRBJ2-6
cdr3_nt: TGCGCCAGCAGCCCCGGTCCGGAAGCTGGGGCCAACGTCCTGACTTTC
cdr3_aa: CASSPGPEAGANVLTF

clone_size: .
v_call: TRBV20-1
d_call: .
j_call: TRBJ1-2
cdr3_nt: TGCAGTGTTCGTACGGGGGGTGGCTACACCTTC
cdr3_aa: CSVRTGGGYTF

clone_size: .
v_call: TRBV4-1
d_call: TRBD1
j_call: TRBJ1-6
cdr3_nt: TGCGCCAGCAGCCAACCTGTCAGGGGGCCCTCTAATTCACCCCTCCACTTT
cdr3_aa: CASSQPVRGPSNSPLHF

clone_size: few
v_call: TRBV14
d_call: .
j_call: TRBJ1-1
cdr3_nt: TGTGCCAGCAGCCAATGGGGGGGACACACTGAAGCTTTCTTT
cdr3_aa: CASSQWGGHTEAFF

clone_size: few
v_call: TRBV16
d_call: .
j_call: TRBJ2-7
cdr3_nt: TGTGCCAGCAGCCACTTTAGGAGAGCCTACGAGCAGTACTTC
cdr3_aa: CASSHFRRAYEQYF

clone_size: once
v_call: TRBV3-1/TRBV3-2
d_call: TRBD2
j_call: TRBJ2-1
cdr3_nt: TGTGCCAGCAGCCTGCATGGGACTAGCTCGAGGAATGAGCAGTTCTTC
cdr3_aa: CASSLHGTSSRNEQFF

clone_size: few
v_call: TRBV2
d_call: TRBD1
j_call: TRBJ2-2
cdr3_nt: TGTGCCAGCAGTGGGGAGACAGGGTGGAACACCGGGGAGCTGTTTTTT
cdr3_aa: CASSGETGWNTGELFF

clone_size: .
v_call: TRBV5-1
d_call: .
j_call: TRBJ1-1
cdr3_nt: TGCGCCAGCAGCTTGGCCTGGACGAACACTGAAGCTTTCTTT
cdr3_aa: CASSLAWTNTEAFF

clone_size: .
v_call: TRBV5-4
d_call: TRBD2
j_call: TRBJ2-1
cdr3_nt: TGTGCCAGCAGCACGCGGGCCGGGACTAGCGGTAATGAGCAGTTCTTC
cdr3_aa: CASSTRAGTSGNEQFF

clone_size: .
v_call: TRBV7-2
d_call: TRBD1
j_call: TRBJ1-6
cdr3_nt: TGTGCCAGCAGCCCCCCGGGACAGATGAGTTCACCCCTCCACTTT
cdr3_aa: CASSPPGQMSSPLHF

clone_size: .
v_call: TRBV11-2
d_call: TRBD2
j_call: TRBJ2-5
cdr3_nt: TGTGCCAGCAGCTTTTCCGACGGGGGGGAGACCCAGTACTTC
cdr3_aa: CASSFSDGGETQYF

clone_size: .
v_call: TRBV21-1
d_call: .
j_call: TRBJ1-4
cdr3_nt: TGTGCCAGCAGCAAAAGGTTTGGACACGGGGAAAAACTGTTTTTT
cdr3_aa: CASSKRFGHGEKLFF

clone_size: .
v_call: TRBV7-2
d_call: TRBD2
j_call: TRBJ2-1
cdr3_nt: TGTGCCAGCAGCAGGCGACTAGCGGCTTACAATGAGCAGTTCTTC
cdr3_aa: CASSRRLAAYNEQFF

clone_size: .
v_call: TRBV28
d_call: .
j_call: TRBJ1-1
cdr3_nt: TGTGCCAGCAGTTTCGTGATGGGCCCTGAAGCTTTCTTT
cdr3_aa: CASSFVMGPEAFF

clone_size: .
v_call: TRBV5-8
d_call: TRBD1
j_call: TRBJ1-5
cdr3_nt: TGTGCCAGCAGCTTGGGGGCAGGGGGTATTCAGCCCCAGCATTTT
cdr3_aa: CASSLGAGGIQPQHF

clone_size: .
v_call: TRBV7-2
d_call: .
j_call: TRBJ1-2
cdr3_nt: TGTGCCAGCAGCTTAGAGACCCAAAACTATGGCTACACCTTC
cdr3_aa: CASSLETQNYGYTF

clone_size: .
v_call: TRBV5-1
d_call: .
j_call: TRBJ2-3
cdr3_nt: TGCGCCAGCAGCTTCGGGGATACGCAGTATTTT
cdr3_aa: CASSFGDTQYF

clone_size: few
v_call: TRBV6-2/TRBV6-3
d_call: TRBD2
j_call: TRBJ2-4
cdr3_nt: TGTGCCAGCAGCTCCTTTCCCAAGCCTAGCGGGGGGGCTTGGGGCATTCAGTACTTC
cdr3_aa: CASSSFPKPSGGAWGIQYF

clone_size: .
v_call: TRBV12-3/TRBV12-4
d_call: .
j_call: TRBJ1-1
cdr3_nt: TGTGCCAGCAGACTCGAATTCTCTGAAGCTTTCTTT
cdr3_aa: CASRLEFSEAFF

clone_size: .
v_call: TRBV7-2
d_call: .
j_call: TRBJ2-7
cdr3_nt: TGTGCCAGCAGCTTAGGGCAGCCCTCGAGCTCCTACGAGCAGTACTTC
cdr3_aa: CASSLGQPSSSYEQYF

clone_size: .
v_call: TRBV11-2
d_call: TRBD1
j_call: TRBJ1-4
cdr3_nt: TGTGCCAGCAGCTTTGGGCAGGGGGGATATGAAAAACTGTTTTTT
cdr3_aa: CASSFGQGGYEKLFF

clone_size: .
v_call: TRBV10-3
d_call: TRBD1
j_call: TRBJ1-1
cdr3_nt: TGTGCCATCAGGGCCGGGACAGGGGTTAACACTGAAGCTTTCTTT
cdr3_aa: CAIRAGTGVNTEAFF

clone_size: .
v_call: TRBV24-1
d_call: TRBD1
j_call: TRBJ1-3
cdr3_nt: TGTGCCACCAGTGCCGGGGACAGGGAAGGAAACACCATATATTTT
cdr3_aa: CATSAGDREGNTIYF

clone_size: .
v_call: TRBV9
d_call: TRBD2
j_call: TRBJ2-3
cdr3_nt: TGTGCCAGCAGCGAAGCGGGGGGGCCGGGAGATACGCAGTATTTT
cdr3_aa: CASSEAGGPGDTQYF

clone_size: .
v_call: TRBV29-1
d_call: .
j_call: TRBJ2-5
cdr3_nt: TGCAGCGTCGTAGACACCCCCTTTGGGGGCCAGTACTTC
cdr3_aa: CSVVDTPFGGQYF

clone_size: few
v_call: TRBV25-1
d_call: .
j_call: TRBJ1-6
cdr3_nt: TGTGCCAGCAGTGGTGTAGGGAGCTCCTATAATTCACCCCTCCACTTT
cdr3_aa: CASSGVGSSYNSPLHF

clone_size: .
v_call: TRBV6-5
d_call: .
j_call: TRBJ1-1
cdr3_nt: TGTGCCAGCAGTTCAGGGACTGAAGCTTTCTTT
cdr3_aa: CASSSGTEAFF

clone_size: .
v_call: TRBV19
d_call: TRBD1
j_call: TRBJ1-4
cdr3_nt: TGTGCCAGTAGTACACAGGGGTCGCATGAAAAACTGTTTTTT
cdr3_aa: CASSTQGSHEKLFF

clone_size: .
v_call: TRBV2
d_call: .
j_call: TRBJ2-5
cdr3_nt: TGTGCCAGCAGTAGGTACGCAGGGACGGAGACCCAGTACTTC
cdr3_aa: CASSRYAGTETQYF

clone_size: .
v_call: TRBV6-2/TRBV6-3
d_call: TRBD1
j_call: TRBJ1-1
cdr3_nt: TGTGCCAGCAGCATACCGGCGGGACAGGGTGTTAGGGCTTTCTTT
cdr3_aa: CASSIPAGQGVRAFF

clone_size: .
v_call: TRBV7-3
d_call: .
j_call: TRBJ2-4
cdr3_nt: TGTGCCAGCAGCCTCGGACCGGCGGGGCAGGGCGACATTCAGTACTTC
cdr3_aa: CASSLGPAGQGDIQYF